A selection of T cell receptor beta chains follows, all from one sample in a study of blood T cell repertoires in COVID-19. The assay was immunoSEQ multiplex PCR, and TCRdb's table has in-frame clones only and misses some. The sample carries about 63,000 clones, over 75% recorded once. Sequenced input: peripheral blood. The receptors here all came from a human donor in a cohort sampled during active COVID-19. Each CDR3 is given with its conserved first and last residue. D genes are given only for firm matches. Clone size appears in some rows only: once, few, many, or a class for an expanded clone.

>.|TRBV6-6|TRBJ2-1|.
TGTGCCAGCAGTTACTCGCGGACACGCGACTACAATGAGCAGTTCTTC
CASSYSRTRDYNEQFF
>.|TRBV7-9|TRBJ1-2|TRBD1
TGTGCCAGCAGCTTAAGCAGGGGGCTCTATGGCTACACCTTC
CASSLSRGLYGYTF
>.|TRBV7-2|TRBJ1-5|TRBD1
TGTGCCAGCAGCTTAGGGGACAGGGGCGATAATCAGCCCCAGCATTTT
CASSLGDRGDNQPQHF
>medium-sized|TRBV5-1|TRBJ2-4|.
TGCGCCAGTAGCATAAACTCCCAACTAGCCAAAAACATTCAGTACTTC
CASSINSQLAKNIQYF
>.|TRBV7-2|TRBJ1-3|TRBD1
TGTGCCAGCAGCTTAGTCGGGACAGGGGGACACACCATATATTTT
CASSLVGTGGHTIYF
>.|TRBV5-4|TRBJ2-3|TRBD1
TGTGCCAGCAGCGGACAGGGCGCTAGCACAGATACGCAGTATTTT
CASSGQGASTDTQYF
>.|TRBV10-3|TRBJ1-2|TRBD1
TGTGCCATCAGGGGACAGGGTTATGGCTACACCTTC
CAIRGQGYGYTF
>.|TRBV19|TRBJ1-1|.
TGTGCCAGTAGTATAGATGACCCGTTTCGACAGCTGAACACTGAAGCTTTCTTT
CASSIDDPFRQLNTEAFF
>few|TRBV7-2|TRBJ1-1|.
TGTGCCAGCAGACATACCGGGACAATGAACACTGAAGCTTTCTTT
CASRHTGTMNTEAFF
>few|TRBV9|TRBJ2-1|.
TGTGCCAGCAGCGTAGTTGCTGCCATAGCCTACAATGAGCAGTTCTTC
CASSVVAAIAYNEQFF
>.|TRBV5-1|TRBJ2-1|TRBD1
TGCGCCAGCAGCAGACAACTGGGACAGGGGGTTTTCAATGAGCAGTTCTTC
CASSRQLGQGVFNEQFF
>once|TRBV6-5|TRBJ1-1|.
TGTGCCAGCAGTTACTCGAACCGTGGGGCAAACACTGAAGCTTTCTTT
CASSYSNRGANTEAFF
>.|TRBV20-1|TRBJ1-6|.
TGCAGTGCTAGTTATCCAGGGTTGGATAATTCACCCCTCCACTTT
CSASYPGLDNSPLHF
>.|TRBV10-3|TRBJ1-5|.
TGTGCCAGCGGGGTGGGGAGCAATCAGCCCCAGCATTTT
CASGVGSNQPQHF
>.|TRBV5-6|TRBJ2-7|TRBD2
TGTGCCAGCAACCCAATCGGGACTAGCGGATACGAGCAGTACTTC
CASNPIGTSGYEQYF
>.|TRBV6-5|TRBJ1-6|.
TGTGCCAGCAGAAGGAACCGGGGAGATTCACCCCTCCACTTT
CASRRNRGDSPLHF
>.|TRBV7-3|TRBJ2-5|.
TGTGCCAGCAGCTTAACCGGGGGGCATTTGGAGACCCAGTACTTC
CASSLTGGHLETQYF
>.|TRBV6-6|TRBJ2-5|.
TGTGCCAGCAGCCGCAACCTACAAGAGACCCAGTACTTC
CASSRNLQETQYF
>.|TRBV6-4|TRBJ2-2|TRBD1
TGTGCCAGCAGAGGACAGGGGGGAACCGGGGAGCTGTTTTTT
CASRGQGGTGELFF
>.|TRBV10-3|TRBJ2-1|TRBD2
TGTGCCATCAGTGAACCTAGCGGGGGAGACAATGAGCAGTTCTTC
CAISEPSGGDNEQFF
>.|TRBV13|TRBJ2-7|.
TGTGCCAGCAGCCCCAGTTTACGCTACGAGCAGTACTTC
CASSPSLRYEQYF
>.|TRBV19|TRBJ2-5|TRBD1
TGTGCCAGTAGTAGGGACAGAGAGACCCAGTACTTC
CASSRDRETQYF
>medium-sized|TRBV6-2/TRBV6-3|TRBJ2-1|TRBD1
TGTGCCAGCAGTTACTCCCGGGACAGCACACTCAACAATGAGCAGTTCTTC
CASSYSRDSTLNNEQFF
>.|TRBV7-9|TRBJ2-7|.
TGTGCCAGCAGCGCCCCCCCCAGCGGAGCGGAGTACTTC
CASSAPPSGAEYF
>.|TRBV5-1|TRBJ1-2|TRBD1
TGCGCCAGCAGCCCGGGACAGGGGAGACACTATGGCTACACCTTC
CASSPGQGRHYGYTF
>.|TRBV28|TRBJ1-2|.
TGTGCCAGCAGACTAACCGACAGTAACTATGGCTACACCTTC
CASRLTDSNYGYTF
>once|TRBV19|TRBJ2-7|TRBD1
TGTGCCAGTAGTAGGGACAGGGTAGCCGAGCAGTACTTC
CASSRDRVAEQYF
>.|TRBV18|TRBJ2-7|TRBD1
TGTGCCAGCTCACCACCCGGACAGGGGGCCCCCTACGAGCAGTACTTC
CASSPPGQGAPYEQYF
>.|TRBV7-9|TRBJ2-1|.
TGTGCCAGCAGCTCTCTGGGTACACAGTACAATGAGCAGTTCTTC
CASSSLGTQYNEQFF
>few|TRBV5-1|TRBJ2-1|TRBD2
TGCGCCAGCAGCTTGGGGGCGGGAGGGCAATACAATGAGCAGTTCTTC
CASSLGAGGQYNEQFF
>.|TRBV19|TRBJ1-3|.
TGTGCCAGTAGCCTCACAGTCTCCACCATGAACACCATATATTTT
CASSLTVSTMNTIYF
>.|TRBV14|TRBJ1-1|.
TGTGCCAGCAGCCGAGACTGGGGGGGGGTTCGGACTGAAGCTTTCTTT
CASSRDWGGVRTEAFF